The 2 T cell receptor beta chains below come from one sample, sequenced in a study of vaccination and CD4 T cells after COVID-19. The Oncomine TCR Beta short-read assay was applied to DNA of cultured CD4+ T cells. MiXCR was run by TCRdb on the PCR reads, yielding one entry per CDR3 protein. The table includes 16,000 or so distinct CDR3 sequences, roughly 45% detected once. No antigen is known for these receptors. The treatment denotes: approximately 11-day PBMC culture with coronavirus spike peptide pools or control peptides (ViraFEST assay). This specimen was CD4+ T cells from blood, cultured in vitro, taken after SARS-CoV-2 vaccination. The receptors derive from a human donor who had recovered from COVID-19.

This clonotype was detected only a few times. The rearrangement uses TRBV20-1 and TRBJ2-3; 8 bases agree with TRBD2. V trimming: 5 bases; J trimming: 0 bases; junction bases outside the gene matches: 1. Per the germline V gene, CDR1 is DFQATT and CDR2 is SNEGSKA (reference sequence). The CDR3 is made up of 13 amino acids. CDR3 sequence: CSAASGSTDTQYF. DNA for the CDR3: TGCAGTGCTGCTAGCGGGAGCACAGATACGCAGTATTTT.

The CDR3 nucleotides read TGTGCCAGCAGTTCACTAGCAGGAACCGGGGAGCTGTTTTTT. This translates into CASSSLAGTGELFF. The chain is built from TRBV6-2 or TRBV6-3 and TRBJ2-2; maybe TRBD2 (6 bases). This CDR3 contains 14 residues. V was cut by 4 bases and J by 5 bases, with 11 bases left in between. CDR1 and CDR2 (germline): MNHEY, SVGEGT.